This T cell receptor (beta chain) was retrieved from a study of T cells in Graves' hyperthyroidism and ophthalmopathy. Authors of the study amplified TCR beta CDR3 regions from RNA transcripts. First-round RT-PCR of the TCR CDR3 relied on the HTBI primer set. Each CDR3 protein is one row after TCRdb ran MiXCR on the multiplex PCR reads. The table records fewer than 650,000 distinct CDR3 sequences, 40% to 50% of them present only once. This clonotype has a count of ten or more. Trimming removed 3 bases at V and 0 bases at J, with 11 bases between. The CDR3 is 14 residues long. Germline CDR1 SQVTM, CDR2 ANQGSEA.

The sequencing input was peripheral blood or thyroid tissue (not recorded which). This rearrangement joins TRBV29-1 to TRBJ1-2, with no clear D. This TCR was sampled from an adult woman with Graves' disease, either hyperthyroidism or ophthalmopathy (not recorded which). CDR3 loop: CSVDAEGPNYGYTF. CDR3 nucleotides: TGCAGCGTTGACGCTGAAGGACCTAACTATGGCTACACCTTC.